Listed below are T cell receptor beta chains from one sample, sequenced in a study of T cell changes during pregnancy in multiple sclerosis. Method: immunoSEQ multiplex PCR; TCRdb's copy keeps in-frame clones and lacks some. The repertoire has approximately 45,000 clones, roughly 92% of them found once; the top ten carry 0.67%. The source was CD4+ T cells from peripheral blood mononuclear cells, collected in the first trimester of pregnancy. All receptors derive from a female donor with multiple sclerosis, enrolled in a pregnancy study. CDR3s include the opening cysteine and the closing phenylalanine or tryptophan. The order of the fields is V gene, J gene, clone size, D gene, CDR3 DNA, CDR3 protein. A D gene is named only where the DNA matches it firmly. Clone size is given for some rows only: seen once, a few or many times, or a class if the clone is expanded.

TRBV5-1,TRBJ2-5,once,TRBD2,TGCGCCAGCAGCTTAACTAGCGGGAATCAAGAGACCCAGTACTTC,CASSLTSGNQETQYF
TRBV5-1,TRBJ1-3,-,TRBD1,TGCGCCAGCAGCTTGGGACAGGGGGCCTCTGGAAACACCATATATTTT,CASSLGQGASGNTIYF
TRBV29-1,TRBJ2-1,-,TRBD2,TGCAGCGTTGCTAGCGGGACGGACTACAATGAGCAGTTCTTC,CSVASGTDYNEQFF
TRBV28,TRBJ2-1,-,-,TGTGCCAGCAGTTTAGGGGGCAGCTCCTACAATGAGCAGTTCTTC,CASSLGGSSYNEQFF
TRBV2,TRBJ1-5,-,TRBD1,TGTGCCAGCAGGGGACAGTTAGGCAATCAGCCCCAGCATTTT,CASRGQLGNQPQHF
TRBV28,TRBJ1-5,-,-,TGTGCCAGCAGCTCACCCGCGGGGATCGGAGGTCAGCCCCAGCATTTT,CASSSPAGIGGQPQHF
TRBV27,TRBJ2-7,few,TRBD1,TGTGCCAGCAGGGGGACAGGTCGGGACGAGCAGTACTTC,CASRGTGRDEQYF
TRBV5-1,TRBJ2-7,-,TRBD2,TGCGCCAGCAGCTTGGTCTCCGGGACTACGTACGAGCAGTACTTC,CASSLVSGTTYEQYF
TRBV29-1,TRBJ2-3,-,TRBD1,TGCAGCGTTGCTTGGACAGGGACTAGCACAGATACGCAGTATTTT,CSVAWTGTSTDTQYF
TRBV5-1,TRBJ2-2,-,TRBD2,TGCGCCAGCAGCCCGGGACTAGCGGGAAACACCGGGGAGCTGTTTTTT,CASSPGLAGNTGELFF
TRBV28,TRBJ2-7,-,-,TGTGCCAGTGGGCCTAGCTGGGCTATGTACGAGCAGTACTTC,CASGPSWAMYEQYF
TRBV28,TRBJ1-5,once,-,TGTGCCAGCAGTCTCGGGGGACCGGGGCAGCCCCAGCATTTT,CASSLGGPGQPQHF
TRBV9,TRBJ2-1,-,-,TGTGCCAGCAGCGGAAACAGGGATGCTAGGAATGAGCAGTTCTTC,CASSGNRDARNEQFF
TRBV18,TRBJ1-3,-,TRBD1,TGTGCCAGCGTACAGGGGGGGGCATCTGGAAACACCATATATTTT,CASVQGGASGNTIYF
TRBV9,TRBJ2-1,-,-,TGTGCCAGCAGCCTAGTGGGGGCAAGGGAGCAGTTCTTC,CASSLVGAREQFF
TRBV6-5,TRBJ2-5,-,-,TGTGCCAGCAGTTACTCCGGGGAGACCCAGTACTTC,CASSYSGETQYF
TRBV6-5,TRBJ2-4,-,-,TGTGCCAGCAGCGCGGGTGTTCGAAACATTCAGTACTTC,CASSAGVRNIQYF